This TCR beta chain was recovered during a study of response to subunit inactivated influenza vaccine. Each CDR3 protein gets one entry after TCRdb re-called the RT-PCR reads with MiXCR. The profile shows fewer than 600,000 distinct CDR3 sequences, approximately 7.2% of them singletons. The CDR3 runs to 13 residues. Trimming left V 8 bases short and J 3 bases short, with 12 bases between. This clonotype turned up a few times. Its target is unknown. Study-wide results and limits: It was the authors' suggestion that each seasonal influenza vaccination recruits few new T cells.

Sequenced here: PBMCs from blood, sampled about 24 months after vaccination. V gene TRBV12-3 or TRBV12-4 combines with J gene TRBJ2-3, with D perhaps matching TRBD1 (6 bases). This clonotype originated in a man in his fifties or sixties who received an inactivated influenza vaccine. The CDR3 reads CASLYTGTDTQYF. The DNA of the CDR3 is TGTGCCAGCTTATATACAGGGACAGATACGCAGTATTTT.